The clone carrying this T cell receptor (beta chain) was observed a handful of times. Its antigen is still unknown. Isolation per sample recovered at least 7 million PBMCs. A second PCR, run for roughly 7 to 12 cycles, used a sample-barcoded 5' primer plus a J-beta primer mix. MiXCR, applied by TCRdb to the 5' RACE reads, yields one record per CDR3 protein. The sample holds about 930,000 distinct CDR3 sequences, 25% to 35% seen once. This sample is drawn from a study of blood T cells in healthy people across ages. Whole-study findings and limits: Roughly linear age-related decline in beta diversity appeared, significant by age roughly 40.

Germline V gives CDR1 SGHAT, CDR2 FQNNGV. This CDR3 comprises 15 residues. V was shortened by 5 bases and J by 5 bases, with 16 bases between the two germline ends. In addition, the sample was reused for a study of T cells of mothers and their children.

This sequence originates from a middle-aged woman in good health. V and J are TRBV11-2 and TRBJ2-1; D is undetermined. The sample consisted of blood. The CDR3 bases are TGTGCCAGCAGCGCGGTGGCTCTGGGGAACAATGAGCAGTTCTTC. Amino acids: CASSAVALGNNEQFF.